This T cell receptor beta chain was profiled in a study of T cell responses to AZD1222 COVID-19 vaccine. Regarding the study as a whole: Sampling captured repertoires only after the peak T cell response.

Generated by immunoSEQ multiplex PCR, the TCRdb table keeps only in-frame clones and is missing some. Among some 120,000 clones, about 91% were seen once, and the ten largest hold under 3.5%. The V segment lost 4 bases and the J segment 1 base; nucleotides outside the gene matches: 11. This CDR3 has 17 amino acids. Germline loops: CDR1 SGHRS, CDR2 YFSETQ. Notes on this clone: What it binds is not known.

The specimen was peripheral blood, collected on day 0 of AZD1222 vaccination. The genes are TRBV5-1 and TRBJ1-1, with 9 bases matching TRBD1. The sequence came from an adult in good health. Here the CDR3 DNA reads TGCGCCAGCAGCAGCACCGGGACAGGGAAGGGGAACACTGAAGCTTTCTTT. It specifies CASSSTGTGKGNTEAFF.